This T cell receptor beta chain was observed in a study of blood T cell repertoires in COVID-19. Looking at the study overall: Samples of COVID-19 (acute and convalescent) were obtained from the United States, Italy and Spain. T cells, B-cell-depleted T cells, or PBMCs provided the cDNA or gDNA that served as material.

Original handling: Reference gene primer amplification in the assay estimated nucleated cell counts. The method was immunoSEQ multiplex PCR; TCRdb's version includes in-frame clones alone and lacks a portion of them. V and J calls and clone size are those listed in that table; D and trimming were worked out from the DNA. The repertoire consists of some 64,000 clones, with 65% to 80% occurring once and the leading ten covering around 20%. The CDR3 is 16 amino acids. The ends were cut back, 1 base at V and 2 bases at J, with 9 bases in the middle. CDR1 LNHDA and CDR2 SQIVND come from the germline V gene (reference sequence).

The TCR originated in a woman older than 75 with active or convalescent COVID-19. The chain is built from TRBV19 and TRBJ2-6; tentatively, D is TRBD1 (5 bases). The sample taken for sequencing was peripheral blood. The CDR3 DNA is TGTGCCAGTAGTATAGCAGGGTTCGCTGGGGCCAACGTCCTGACTTTC. Its translation: CASSIAGFAGANVLTF.